Shown below are 31 T cell receptor beta chains from a single sample sequenced in a study of blood T cell repertoires in COVID-19. The repertoire was sequenced with immunoSEQ multiplex PCR; TCRdb's copy has only in-frame clones and lacks some. Of about 220,000 clones in the sample, around 80% were seen once. The specimen sequenced was peripheral blood. These receptors were taken from a human donor in a cohort sampled during active COVID-19.

The J gene is TRBJ2-1, the V gene TRBV5-6; 9 nucleotides agree with TRBD1. The CDR3 length is 16 residues. Germline loops: CDR1 SGHDT, CDR2 YYEEEE. After removal of 4 bases from V and 4 bases from J, the junction contained 9 bases not matched to a gene. CDR3 residues: CASSPTGGGRYNEQFF. The CDR3 DNA follows: TGTGCCAGCAGCCCGACAGGGGGGGGAAGGTACAATGAGCAGTTCTTC.

This clone was detected only a few times. The chain has TRBV7-9 and TRBJ2-1, with a tentative D call TRBD1 (8 bases). Trimming removed 1 base at V and 5 bases at J, with 18 bases between. The CDR3 totals 17 residues. Per germline, CDR1 SEHNR and CDR2 FQNEAQ (reference sequence). CDR3 region: CASSLEAWTGRDNEQFF. The CDR3 bases are TGTGCCAGCAGCTTAGAAGCGTGGACAGGGAGGGACAATGAGCAGTTCTTC.

The chain has TRBV7-9 and TRBJ2-7, with D possibly matching TRBD1 (6 bases). Germline lookup yields CDR1 SEHNR and CDR2 FQNEAQ (reference sequence). Trimming removed 1 base at V and 3 bases at J, with 16 bases between. The CDR3 runs to 16 residues. DNA for the CDR3: TGTGCCAGCAGCTTAGGGCCCGGGCAGGGGCACTACGAGCAGTACTTC. The encoded protein is CASSLGPGQGHYEQYF.

V usage is TRBV3-1 (or the pseudogene TRBV3-2) and J usage is TRBJ1-5; D might be TRBD1 (5 bases). Germline-derived CDR1 and CDR2 are LGHDT and YNNKEL (reference sequence). CDR3 size: 17 residues. Trimming shortened V by 1 base and J by 1 base, and 14 bases separated the two germline ends. In DNA, the CDR3 is TGTGCCAGCAGCCAAGTCGGGGGGTCTTTGAGCAATCAGCCCCAGCATTTT. It specifies CASSQVGGSLSNQPQHF.

V usage is TRBV18 and J usage is TRBJ1-5; 7 positions match TRBD1. The CDR3 is 15 amino acids. V lost 6 bases and J lost 3; bases outside the gene matches: 8. Per germline, CDR1 KGHSH and CDR2 LQKENI. CDR3 sequence (DNA): TGTGCCAGCTCTGACAGGGAATTGATCAATCAGCCCCAGCATTTT. As protein: CASSDRELINQPQHF.

This clone was seen a handful of times. V usage is TRBV5-1 and J usage is TRBJ2-5, with D hard to call. The germline V gene encodes CDR1 SGHRS and CDR2 YFSETQ. The germline V and J ends were trimmed by 0 bases and 5 bases, with 11 bases remaining between them. This CDR3 is 14 amino acids long. DNA for the CDR3: TGCGCCAGCAGCTTGGTGCCCCGAGATGAGACCCAGTACTTC. Amino acid sequence: CASSLVPRDETQYF.

The CDR3 DNA reads as TGCAGCGTGGCCCGGGGGGGCTCTGGGGCCAACGTCCTGACTTTC. This translates into CSVARGGSGANVLTF. This rearrangement joins TRBV29-1 to TRBJ2-6; the match to TRBD2 covers 8 bases. The germline CDR1 and CDR2 sequences are SQVTM and ANQGSEA. This CDR3 is built from 15 residues. The ends lost 6 bases at V and 0 bases at J; junction bases unmatched: 4.

The rearrangement joins TRBV28 to TRBJ2-1, with a tentative D call TRBD2 (5 bases). This CDR3 is built from 16 residues. The V gene lost 2 bases and the J gene lost 1 base, with 12 bases spanning the gap. Germline V CDR1 and CDR2: MDHEN, SYDVKM. CDR3 region: CASSLQGSLSYNEQFF. The CDR3 DNA is TGTGCCAGCAGTTTACAAGGGAGTCTATCCTACAATGAGCAGTTCTTC.

This clone appeared a few times. The chain recombines TRBV11-3 with TRBJ2-2, with D unclear. V lost 1 base to trimming and J lost 5 bases, with 8 bases between them. There are 14 residues in the CDR3. CDR1 and CDR2 (germline): SGHNT, YENEEA. This chain's CDR3 is CASSLGRLTGELFF. The CDR3 DNA sequence: TGTGCCAGCAGCTTAGGGCGGCTAACCGGGGAGCTGTTTTTT.

CDR3 residues: CASGSSGTSGTYEQYF. The CDR3 region has the DNA TGTGCTAGTGGTTCCTCCGGGACTAGCGGCACCTACGAGCAGTACTTC. This chain joins TRBV12-5 and TRBJ2-7; 11 positions agree with TRBD2. The V and J ends lost 4 bases and 2 bases, in that order; junction bases with no gene match: 7. The length of the CDR3 is 16 residues. Germline assignment: CDR1 LGHNT and CDR2 FRNRAP. The variable domain in full, completed from reference TRBV12-5 and TRBJ2-7, reads DARVTQTPRHKVTEMGQEVTMRCQPILGHNTVFWYRQTMMQGLELLAYFRNRAPLDDSGMPKDRFSAEMPDATLATLKIQPSEPRDSAVYFCASGSSGTSGTYEQYFGPGTRLTVT.

A word on this clone: The same CDR3 arises from other DNA sequences in this sample as well. CDR3 sequence reads: CASSLRGGNTIYF. The CDR3 DNA is TGTGCCAGCAGCTTAAGGGGGGGAAACACCATATATTTT. The rearrangement links TRBV5-6 to TRBJ1-3, with a weak D call TRBD1 (6 bases). Trimming cost V 2 bases and J 4 bases, with 7 bases left between them. The germline V gene has CDR1 SGHDT and CDR2 YYEEEE. This CDR3 comprises 13 residues. Combining the CDR3 with reference TRBV5-6 and TRBJ1-3 gives the whole variable domain DAGVTQSPTHLIKTRGQQVTLRCSPKSGHDTVSWYQQALGQGPQFIFQYYEEEERQRGNFPDRFSGHQFPNYSSELNVNALLLGDSALYLCASSLRGGNTIYFGEGSWLTVV.

The chain is built from TRBV28 and TRBJ2-7, with 7 bases matching TRBD2. The CDR3 covers 17 residues. Per germline, CDR1 MDHEN and CDR2 SYDVKM. The V and J ends lost 3 bases and 0 bases, in that order; junction bases with no gene match: 11. Written as DNA, the CDR3 is TGTGCCAGCAGTTTGGGAATCCAAACGGGGGGCTCCTACGAGCAGTACTTC. Translation gives CASSLGIQTGGSYEQYF.

The rearrangement joins TRBV7-2 to TRBJ2-1; 7 bases are shared with TRBD2. CDR1 SGHTA and CDR2 FQGNSA come from the germline V gene. The CDR3 spans 17 residues. Trimming at V came to 0 bases and at J to 0 bases, leaving 5 bases not matched to a gene. The CDR3 loop reads CASSLAALASSYNEQFF. Written as DNA, the CDR3 is TGTGCCAGCAGCTTAGCGGCACTAGCGAGCTCCTACAATGAGCAGTTCTTC.

The rearrangement joins TRBV11-2 to TRBJ2-7; 9 bases match TRBD1. This CDR3 has 14 residues. Germline CDR1 and CDR2: SGHAT and FQNNGV. J was trimmed by 1 base and V by 7 bases; bases with no gene match: 5. The CDR3: CASTRQGDSYEQYF. The DNA of the CDR3 is TGTGCCAGCACCCGACAGGGGGATTCCTACGAGCAGTACTTC.

The rearrangement uses TRBV6-6 and TRBJ1-1; no reliable D call. CDR3 length equals 13 residues. V gave up 5 bases and J gave up 0 bases, with 7 bases separating them. Per germline, CDR1 MNHNY and CDR2 SVGAGI (reference sequence). The CDR3 protein is CASSVPLNTEAFF. CDR3 sequence (DNA): TGTGCCAGCAGTGTCCCCTTGAACACTGAAGCTTTCTTT.

The chain uses TRBV14 and TRBJ1-3; D uncertain. The CDR3 contains 13 residues. Germline CDR1 SGHDN, CDR2 FVKESK. V lost 3 bases and J lost 4, with 7 bases in between. This CDR3 reads CASSHSMGNTIYF. CDR3 sequence (DNA): TGTGCCAGCAGCCACTCTATGGGAAACACCATATATTTT.

This chain connects TRBV28 to TRBJ1-2, with 7 bases lining up with TRBD1. This CDR3 has 17 residues. V was clipped by 4 bases and J by 2 bases; unmatched bases: 13. Per the germline V gene, CDR1 is MDHEN and CDR2 is SYDVKM. In DNA form, the CDR3 reads TGTGCCAGCAGTTCCCACCCCCCGACAGGGCCCAACTATGGCTACACCTTC. The encoded protein is CASSSHPPTGPNYGYTF.

V gene TRBV7-3 combines with J gene TRBJ1-1; tentatively, D is TRBD1 (5 bases). This CDR3 has 13 residues. V lost 5 bases, J lost 5 bases, and 12 bases lay in between. In germline, CDR1 is SGHTA, CDR2 FQGTGA. The CDR3 region is CASSTGHLTEAFF. CDR3 bases: TGTGCCAGCAGCACTGGACACCTAACTGAAGCTTTCTTT.

V gene TRBV4-2 combines with J gene TRBJ2-7; 8 positions agree with TRBD2. The germline CDR1 and CDR2 sequences are LGHNA and YNFKEQ. V trimming: 0 bases; J trimming: 8 bases; junction bases outside the gene matches: 12. This CDR3 spans 16 amino acids. CDR3 region: CASSQDSGGRSVKQYF. DNA of the CDR3: TGTGCCAGCAGCCAAGATTCTGGCGGGAGGTCTGTGAAGCAGTACTTC.

The chain couples TRBV7-9 to TRBJ1-3; TRBD1 matches 10 bases. V gave up 5 bases and J gave up 2 bases; unmatched junction bases: 6. The CDR3 is made up of 16 amino acids. CDR1 and CDR2 (germline): SEHNR, FQNEAQ (reference sequence). CDR3 protein: CASSRGQGLTGNTIYF. The CDR3 DNA sequence: TGTGCCAGCAGCCGGGGACAGGGGTTAACTGGAAACACCATATATTTT. The full variable domain, rest sourced from reference TRBV7-9 and TRBJ1-3, is DTGVSQNPRHKITKRGQNVTFRCDPISEHNRLYWYRQTLGQGPEFLTYFQNEAQLEKSRLLSDRFSAERPKGSFSTLEIQRTEQGDSAMYLCASSRGQGLTGNTIYFGEGSWLTVV.

Concerning this clone itself: Other DNA variants within this sample encode the same CDR3. V usage is TRBV29-1 and J usage is TRBJ1-1; the match to TRBD1 covers 8 bases. The CDR3 is 12 amino acids. The V segment lost 6 bases and the J segment 0 bases; nucleotides outside the gene matches: 0. Germline V gives CDR1 SQVTM, CDR2 ANQGSEA. The CDR3 nucleotides read TGCAGCGTGGGACAGGTGAACACTGAAGCTTTCTTT. Protein: CSVGQVNTEAFF.

The V and J genes are TRBV5-4 and TRBJ2-7; 9 nucleotides align to TRBD1. The CDR3 spans 14 residues. V trimming: 4 bases; J trimming: 5 bases; junction bases outside the gene matches: 7. Per the germline V gene, CDR1 is SGHNT and CDR2 is YYREEE (reference sequence). DNA for the CDR3: TGTGCCAGCAGCCCTACAGGGGGCAGGAACGAGCAGTACTTC. Translated: CASSPTGGRNEQYF.

The chain links TRBV5-1 to TRBJ1-1, with 7 bases identical to TRBD1. In germline, CDR1 is SGHRS, CDR2 YFSETQ. The CDR3 extends over 14 amino acids. Trimming at V came to 4 bases and at J to 3 bases, leaving 6 bases not matched to a gene. Here the CDR3 DNA reads TGCGCCAGCAGCGACAGGGACCCTTACACTGAAGCTTTCTTT. Protein: CASSDRDPYTEAFF.

The chain joins TRBV19 to TRBJ1-2; D call uncertain. Deletions cut 4 bases from V and 8 bases from J, with 14 bases between. This CDR3 region has 13 residues. CDR1 is LNHDA, CDR2 SQIVND, per germline (reference sequence). The CDR3 spells CASSRGGPMGYTF. The CDR3 DNA reads as TGTGCCAGTAGTAGGGGAGGACCTATGGGCTACACCTTC.

This clone was seen just once. The chain recombines TRBV27 with TRBJ1-2, with TRBD1 matching over 7 bases. J lost 6 bases, V lost 2 bases, and 15 bases had no gene match. The CDR3 runs 17 residues. Germline-derived CDR1 and CDR2 are MNHEY and SMNVEV (reference sequence). CDR3 in amino acids: CASSLIPPRTGYHGYTF. CDR3 nucleotides: TGTGCCAGCAGTTTAATTCCCCCTCGGACAGGTTATCATGGCTACACCTTC.

The chain couples TRBV10-1 to TRBJ2-5; possibly TRBD1 for D (6 bases). Germline CDR1 and CDR2: WNHNN and SYGVQD (reference sequence). The CDR3 extends over 14 amino acids. V lost 6 bases, J lost 6 bases, and 17 bases lay in between. The CDR3 bases are TGCGCCAGCAGAATATACAGGGTTACGCAGACCCAGTACTTC. Its translation is CASRIYRVTQTQYF.

V gene TRBV2 combines with J gene TRBJ2-7; the D gene is possibly TRBD1 (5 bases). The germline V gene encodes CDR1 SNHLY and CDR2 FYNNEI. The V gene lost 6 bases and the J gene lost 2 bases, with 8 bases spanning the gap. This CDR3 spans 12 amino acids. The CDR3 loop reads CASRTEPYEQYF. The DNA for the CDR3 is TGTGCCAGCAGGACAGAGCCCTACGAGCAGTACTTC.

The V and J genes are TRBV5-1 and TRBJ1-6; TRBD1 is a possible D gene (5 bases). This CDR3 has 18 residues. The germline V and J ends were trimmed by 1 base and 0 bases, with 14 bases remaining between them. Germline CDR1 reads SGHRS; CDR2 reads YFSETQ. The CDR3: CASSLTGQTSSYNSPLHF. In nucleotides, the CDR3 is TGCGCCAGCAGCTTGACCGGACAAACGAGCTCCTATAATTCACCCCTCCACTTT.

In this sample, this clone turned up a few times. This chain links TRBV18 with TRBJ1-2, with 7 bases lining up with TRBD1. V was pared by 3 bases and J by 3 bases, with 1 base of the junction left unmatched. Germline assignment: CDR1 KGHSH and CDR2 LQKENI. The CDR3 totals 13 residues. The CDR3: CASSPDRYYGYTF. The CDR3 DNA reads as TGTGCCAGCTCACCGGACAGGTACTATGGCTACACCTTC. Variable domain in full (rest from reference TRBV18 and TRBJ1-2): NAGVMQNPRHLVRRRGQEARLRCSPMKGHSHVYWYRQLPEEGLKFMVYLQKENIIDESGMPKERFSAEFPKEGPSILRIQQVVRGDSAAYFCASSPDRYYGYTFGSGTRLTVV.

This clone appeared once. This chain links TRBV30 with TRBJ2-7; the D is unclear. Germline assignment: CDR1 GTSNPN and CDR2 SVGIG (reference sequence). V shed 0 bases and J shed 2 bases, with 5 bases lying between them. CDR3 size: 12 residues. In DNA form, the CDR3 reads TGTGCCTGGAGTGTGGGCCCCTACGAGCAGTACTTC. The encoded protein is CAWSVGPYEQYF.

This chain uses TRBV4-3 with TRBJ2-7; tentatively, D is TRBD2 (5 bases). V was clipped by 4 bases and J by 0 bases, with 10 bases between them. Germline lookup yields CDR1 LGHNA and CDR2 YSLEER. This CDR3 has 14 residues. CDR3 amino acids: CASSLEAGSYEQYF. CDR3 nucleotide sequence: TGCGCCAGCAGCCTAGAGGCGGGCTCCTACGAGCAGTACTTC.